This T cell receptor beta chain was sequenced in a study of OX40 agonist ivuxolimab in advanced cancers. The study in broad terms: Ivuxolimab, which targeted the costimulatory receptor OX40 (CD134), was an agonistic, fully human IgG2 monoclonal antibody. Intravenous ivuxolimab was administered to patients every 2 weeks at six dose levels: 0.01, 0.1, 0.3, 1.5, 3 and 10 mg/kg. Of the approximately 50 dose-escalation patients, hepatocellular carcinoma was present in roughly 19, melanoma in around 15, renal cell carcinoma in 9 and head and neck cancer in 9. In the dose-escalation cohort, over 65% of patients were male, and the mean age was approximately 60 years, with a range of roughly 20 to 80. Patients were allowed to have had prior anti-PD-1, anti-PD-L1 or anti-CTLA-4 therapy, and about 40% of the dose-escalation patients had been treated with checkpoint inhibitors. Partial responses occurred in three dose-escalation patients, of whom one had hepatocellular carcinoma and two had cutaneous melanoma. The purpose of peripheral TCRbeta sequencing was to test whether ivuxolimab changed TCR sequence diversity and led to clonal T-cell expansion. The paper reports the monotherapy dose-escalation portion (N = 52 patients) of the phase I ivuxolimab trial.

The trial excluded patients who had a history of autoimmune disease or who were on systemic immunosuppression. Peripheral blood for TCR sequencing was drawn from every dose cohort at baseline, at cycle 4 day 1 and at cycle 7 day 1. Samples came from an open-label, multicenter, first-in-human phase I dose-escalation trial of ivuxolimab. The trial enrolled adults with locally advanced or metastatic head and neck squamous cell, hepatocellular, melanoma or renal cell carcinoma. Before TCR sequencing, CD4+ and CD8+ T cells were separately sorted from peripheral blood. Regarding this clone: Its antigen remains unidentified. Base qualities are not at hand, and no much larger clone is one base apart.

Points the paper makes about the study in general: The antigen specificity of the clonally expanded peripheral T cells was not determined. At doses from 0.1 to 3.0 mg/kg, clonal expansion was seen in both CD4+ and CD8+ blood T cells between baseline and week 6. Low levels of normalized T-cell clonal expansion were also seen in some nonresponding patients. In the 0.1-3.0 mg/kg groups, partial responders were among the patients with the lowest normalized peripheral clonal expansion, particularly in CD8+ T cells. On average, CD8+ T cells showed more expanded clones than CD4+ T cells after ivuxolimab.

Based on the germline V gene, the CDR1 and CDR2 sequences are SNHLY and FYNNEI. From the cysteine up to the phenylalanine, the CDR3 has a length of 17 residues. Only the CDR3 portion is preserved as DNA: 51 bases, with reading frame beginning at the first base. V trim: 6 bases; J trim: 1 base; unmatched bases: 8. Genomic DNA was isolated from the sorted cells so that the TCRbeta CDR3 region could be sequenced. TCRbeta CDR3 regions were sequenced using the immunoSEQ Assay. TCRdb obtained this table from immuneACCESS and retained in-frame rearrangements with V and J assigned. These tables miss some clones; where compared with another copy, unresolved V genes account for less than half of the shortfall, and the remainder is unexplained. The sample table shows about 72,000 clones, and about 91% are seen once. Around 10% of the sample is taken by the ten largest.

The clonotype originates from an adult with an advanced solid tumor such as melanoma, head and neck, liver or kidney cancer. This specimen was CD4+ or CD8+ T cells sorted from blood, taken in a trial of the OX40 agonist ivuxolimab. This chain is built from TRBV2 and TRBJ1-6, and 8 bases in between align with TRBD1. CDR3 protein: CASSPGQGASYNSPLHF. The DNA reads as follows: TGTGCCAGCAGCCCTGGACAGGGAGCGTCCTATAATTCACCCCTCCACTTT.